The 28 T cell receptor beta chains below were found in one sample sequenced in a study of blood T cells in healthy people across ages. A second PCR, run for roughly 6 to 11 cycles, used a sample-barcoded 5' primer plus a J-beta primer mix. TCRdb ran MiXCR on the 5' RACE reads and lists one entry per CDR3 protein. The sample holds roughly 800,000 distinct CDR3 sequences; around 36% are singletons and the top ten take roughly 13%. Source material: blood. The source is a man between 18 and 29 years old in good health.

This clonotype has just a few counts. The rearrangement links TRBV7-9 to TRBJ1-1, with D hard to call. The germline V gene has CDR1 SEHNR and CDR2 FQNEAQ (reference sequence). This CDR3 is built from 15 residues. V shed 7 bases and J shed 1 base, with 16 bases lying between them. CDR3 protein: CASTHRGTKNTEAFF. The CDR3 region has the DNA TGTGCCAGCACCCATCGGGGAACTAAGAACACTGAAGCTTTCTTT.

The chain is built from TRBV7-9 and TRBJ1-5; the D gene is possibly TRBD1 (5 bases). Trimming removed 5 bases from V and 7 bases from J, with 12 bases in between. Germline CDR1 SEHNR, CDR2 FQNEAQ (reference sequence). CDR3 length equals 13 residues. This chain's CDR3 is CASSQEKGQPQHF. DNA for the CDR3: TGTGCCAGCAGCCAAGAGAAGGGGCAGCCCCAGCATTTT.

This clonotype was seen a few times. The chain recombines TRBV6-2 or TRBV6-3 with TRBJ2-7, with 7 nucleotides matching TRBD1. This CDR3 is 15 amino acids long. Looked up from germline, CDR1 is MNHEY and CDR2 is SVGEGT. V lost 6 bases and J lost 2; bases outside the gene matches: 10. CDR3 DNA sequence: TGTGCCAGCAGCCGCGACAGGGTGGAGACCTACGAGCAGTACTTC. Translated: CASSRDRVETYEQYF.

This clonotype was picked up many times. The chain links TRBV10-3 to TRBJ2-3; the D gene could be TRBD1 or TRBD2 (7 bases each). The CDR3 spans 16 residues. Germline CDR1 is ENHRY and CDR2 is SYGVKD. Between the trimmed V and J ends, which lost 5 bases and 3 bases, there was a span of 18 bases. CDR3 nucleotide sequence: TGTGCCATCAGTTTGGGAGGGACAGACCAAACAGATACGCAGTATTTT. This translates into CAISLGGTDQTDTQYF.

This clonotype was detected a few times. A read error is possible here, since a much larger clone lies one base away. The rearrangement links TRBV12-3 or TRBV12-4 to TRBJ2-7; the D gene is possibly TRBD1 (5 bases). The CDR3 is made up of 14 amino acids. The V gene lost 2 bases and the J gene lost 6 bases, with 14 bases spanning the gap. The CDR3 nucleotides are TGTGCCAGCAGTTTACTGGACAATGCCCTCGAGCAGTACTTC. It encodes CASSLLDNALEQYF.

The V call is TRBV9, the J call TRBJ1-6; D may be TRBD1 (5 bases). The CDR3 length is 16 residues. V was shortened by 6 bases and J by 2 bases, with 15 bases between the two germline ends. CDR1 and CDR2 (germline): SGDLS, YYNGEE. CDR3 loop: CASTTDGATYNSPLHF. CDR3 DNA sequence: TGTGCCAGCACAACCGATGGGGCAACCTATAATTCACCCCTCCACTTT.

This clonotype was recorded many times. The chain recombines TRBV5-1 with TRBJ2-3; a possible D gene is TRBD2 (5 bases). The CDR3 has 15 residues. Germline-derived CDR1 and CDR2 are SGHRS and YFSETQ. Between the trimmed V and J ends, which lost 4 bases and 0 bases, there was a span of 12 bases. The CDR3: CASSPGIGSTDTQYF. The CDR3 DNA reads as TGCGCCAGCAGCCCGGGAATTGGCAGCACAGATACGCAGTATTTT.

In this sample, this clonotype turned up many times. The J gene is TRBJ2-4, the V gene TRBV12-3 or TRBV12-4, with 11 positions matching TRBD1. Trimming removed 3 bases from V and 7 bases from J; junction bases left unmatched: 2. The CDR3 runs to 14 residues. The CDR3 nucleotides are TGTGCCAGCAGTTTGGGGACAGGGGGGAACATTCAGTACTTC. It specifies CASSLGTGGNIQYF.

This clonotype was seen a few times. The CDR3 DNA reads as TGTGCCAGCAGCTCGAAACCGGGACCCACATCGGCGCAGTTCTTC. It codes for CASSSKPGPTSAQFF. V and J are TRBV7-9 and TRBJ2-1, with D perhaps being TRBD1 or TRBD2 (5 bases each). Per germline, CDR1 SEHNR and CDR2 FQNEAQ (reference sequence). This CDR3 is built from 15 residues. V gave up 4 bases and J gave up 12 bases, with 22 bases separating them.

This clonotype was detected only once. The chain carries TRBV4-3 and TRBJ1-4; possibly TRBD1 for D (5 bases). CDR1 and CDR2 (germline): LGHNA, YSLEER. The length of the CDR3 is 15 residues. V shed 4 bases and J shed 0 bases, with 9 bases lying between them. CDR3 DNA: TGCGCCAGCAGCCCATTGGGGGCAACTAATGAAAAACTGTTTTTT. Translated: CASSPLGATNEKLFF.

The gene calls are TRBV13 and TRBJ1-1; D gene unclear. CDR1 and CDR2 from the germline V gene are PRHDT and FYEKMQ (reference sequence). The CDR3 is 13 residues long. V gave up 5 bases and J gave up 6 bases, with 13 bases separating them. CDR3 residues: CASSLPDSAEAFF. CDR3 DNA: TGTGCCAGCAGCCTCCCTGATAGCGCTGAAGCTTTCTTT.

This clonotype was detected only a few times. The chain links TRBV20-1 to TRBJ2-7, with no clear D. CDR3 length: 15 amino acids. The germline V gene encodes CDR1 DFQATT and CDR2 SNEGSKA (reference sequence). Between the trimmed V and J ends, which lost 0 bases and 1 base, there was a span of 13 bases. This chain's CDR3 is CSARDHKGSSYEQYF. The CDR3 region has the DNA TGCAGTGCTAGAGATCATAAAGGGTCGTCCTACGAGCAGTACTTC.

The chain joins TRBV10-3 to TRBJ2-7, with 9 positions matching TRBD1. Germline V lookup: CDR1 ENHRY, CDR2 SYGVKD. Losses at the gene ends were 7 bases for V and 6 bases for J; bases not matched to a gene: 7. The CDR3 has 13 amino acids. The CDR3 DNA reads TGTGCCATCACCTTGGGACAGGGAACCGAGCAGTACTTC. Amino acids: CAITLGQGTEQYF.

The chain employs TRBV5-1 and TRBJ2-7; 7 bases are shared with TRBD1. V was pared by 3 bases and J by 3 bases, with 6 bases of the junction left unmatched. The CDR3 runs to 14 residues. Per germline, CDR1 SGHRS and CDR2 YFSETQ. The CDR3 spells CASSSTGELYEQYF. CDR3 coding DNA: TGCGCCAGCAGCTCCACAGGGGAGCTCTACGAGCAGTACTTC.

The chain carries TRBV7-9 and TRBJ1-5; D possibly corresponds to TRBD1 (5 bases). Trimming removed 4 bases from V and 0 bases from J, with 10 bases in between. Per the germline V gene, CDR1 is SEHNR and CDR2 is FQNEAQ (reference sequence). This CDR3 region has 15 residues. The CDR3 DNA sequence: TGTGCCAGCAGCTCCGACAGCCTTAGCAATCAGCCCCAGCATTTT. Translation: CASSSDSLSNQPQHF.

The V call is TRBV12-3 or TRBV12-4, the J call TRBJ2-2, with D tentatively TRBD1 (6 bases). Trimming cost V 2 bases and J 4 bases, with 11 bases left between them. The CDR3 spans 15 residues. CDR3 amino acids: CASSLRGSSTGELFF. In DNA form, the CDR3 reads TGTGCCAGCAGTTTAAGGGGGAGTAGCACCGGGGAGCTGTTTTTT.

This clonotype was counted many times. The rearrangement uses TRBV4-3 and TRBJ2-1, with 11 bases matching TRBD2. The CDR3 totals 15 residues. V lost 4 bases to trimming and J lost 3 bases; unmatched junction nucleotides: 2. The germline V gene has CDR1 LGHNA and CDR2 YSLEER. Here the CDR3 DNA reads TGCGCCAGCAGCCGTCTAGCGGGGGGCTACAATGAGCAGTTCTTC. It codes for CASSRLAGGYNEQFF.

In the case of this clonotype: This clone may be a read error of a much larger clone one base away. The chain is built from TRBV5-1 and TRBJ2-5; D gene unclear. Gene TRBJ2-1 matches the end of the DNA better, so the J call may be wrong. The germline gives CDR1 SGHRS, CDR2 YFSETQ. This CDR3 is built from 15 residues. The CDR3 sequence is CASSLRGLVQETQFF. CDR3 coding DNA: TGCGCCAGCAGCTTGCGAGGATTGGTACAAGAGACCCAGTTCTTC.

The V gene is TRBV7-6, the J gene TRBJ2-1, with D possibly called TRBD1 or TRBD2 (5 bases each). V lost 1 base, J lost 4 bases, and 20 bases lay in between. The germline gives CDR1 SGHVS, CDR2 FNYEAQ. The CDR3 runs to 18 residues. The CDR3 DNA follows: TGTGCCAGCAGCTTAGAGTGGGGGAGCCGGGAAGAGTACAATGAGCAGTTCTTC. The encoded protein is CASSLEWGSREEYNEQFF.

This clonotype was recorded a few times. The rearrangement uses TRBV12-3 or TRBV12-4 and TRBJ2-3; 10 positions match TRBD2. Germline trimming cut 5 bases from V and 6 bases from J; bases unmatched to any gene: 8. The CDR3 extends over 15 amino acids. CDR3 loop: CASSRTSGPGDTQYF. In DNA form, the CDR3 reads TGTGCCAGCAGTCGGACTAGCGGTCCGGGTGATACGCAGTATTTT.

The V gene is TRBV5-1, the J gene TRBJ1-2, with 7 bases fitting TRBD1. The CDR3 is 16 residues long. The germline CDR1 and CDR2 sequences are SGHRS and YFSETQ. Germline trimming cut 0 bases from V and 7 bases from J; bases unmatched to any gene: 12. The chain's CDR3 is CASSLETGTIGAGYTF. The CDR3, as DNA: TGCGCCAGCAGCTTGGAGACAGGGACGATAGGTGCTGGCTACACCTTC.

The V and J genes are TRBV10-3 and TRBJ2-2, with a weak D call TRBD2 (6 bases). Germline assignment: CDR1 ENHRY and CDR2 SYGVKD. This CDR3 region has 14 residues. Trimming pared 0 bases from V and 8 bases from J, leaving 10 bases between. As DNA, the CDR3 is TGTGCCATCAGTGAGTCTGCGGGATCGGGGGAGCTGTTTTTT. Translated, it gives CAISESAGSGELFF.

Concerning this clonotype: Mismatch with germline at one junction end may stem from a read error. The J gene is TRBJ2-6, the V gene TRBV7-2; D may be TRBD1 (6 bases). The CDR3 extends over 19 amino acids. Germline V gives CDR1 SGHTA, CDR2 FQGNSA. The CDR3 loop reads CASSSPDRQYSSGADVLTF. The DNA of the CDR3 is TGTGCCAGCAGCTCGCCGGACAGACAATACAGCTCTGGGGCCGACGTCCTGACTTTC.

This clonotype was found a few times. The chain couples TRBV7-9 to TRBJ1-1, with D possibly being TRBD1 (6 bases). V lost 7 bases, J lost 4 bases, and 16 bases lay in between. CDR1 and CDR2 from the germline V gene are SEHNR and FQNEAQ (reference sequence). This CDR3 contains 14 residues. CDR3 bases: TGTGCCAGCACCCCGGGGGGGCGAGTCACTGAAGCTTTCTTT. This gives the protein CASTPGGRVTEAFF.

This clonotype appeared a few times. The chain recombines TRBV5-5 with TRBJ1-1; 7 bases match TRBD1. V shed 5 bases, J shed 0 bases, and the junction held 4 bases outside the gene matches. The germline CDR1 and CDR2 sequences are SGHKS and YYEKEE (reference sequence). The CDR3 runs 14 residues. This CDR3 is CASRTQGMNTEAFF. CDR3 nucleotides: TGTGCCAGCAGAACACAGGGGATGAACACTGAAGCTTTCTTT.

This chain connects TRBV21-1 to TRBJ2-3; TRBD1 is taken as the D call from the table, unchecked against the DNA. TRBV21-1 is a known pseudogene. The CDR3 consists of 17 residues. Here the CDR3 reads CASSKKVKQGGTDTQYF. CDR3 in DNA: TGTGCCAGCAGCAAAAAAGTTAAACAGGGCGGCACAGATACGCAGTATTTT.

This clonotype was picked up a small number of times. The chain links TRBV5-1 to TRBJ2-1; D unclear. V lost 5 bases to trimming and J lost 0 bases, with 12 bases between them. Germline CDR1 and CDR2: SGHRS and YFSETQ. The CDR3 sequence is 15 residues long. The CDR3 DNA follows: TGCGCCAGCAGGGAGCGCCGAACCTCCTACAATGAGCAGTTCTTC. This encodes CASRERRTSYNEQFF. Variable domain in full (rest from reference TRBV5-1 and TRBJ2-1): KAGVTQTPRYLIKTRGQQVTLSCSPISGHRSVSWYQQTPGQGLQFLFEYFSETQRNKGNFPGRFSGRQFSNSRSEMNVSTLELGDSALYLCASRERRTSYNEQFFGPGTRLTVL.

The V and J genes are TRBV29-1 and TRBJ2-7; 8 bases are a match to TRBD1. The V segment lost 6 bases and the J segment 3 bases; nucleotides outside the gene matches: 19. Germline CDR1 reads SQVTM; CDR2 reads ANQGSEA. This CDR3 is built from 17 residues. The CDR3 sequence: CSVTGPGQEASIYEQYF. Here the CDR3 DNA reads TGCAGCGTCACAGGACCGGGACAGGAGGCATCGATCTACGAGCAGTACTTC.